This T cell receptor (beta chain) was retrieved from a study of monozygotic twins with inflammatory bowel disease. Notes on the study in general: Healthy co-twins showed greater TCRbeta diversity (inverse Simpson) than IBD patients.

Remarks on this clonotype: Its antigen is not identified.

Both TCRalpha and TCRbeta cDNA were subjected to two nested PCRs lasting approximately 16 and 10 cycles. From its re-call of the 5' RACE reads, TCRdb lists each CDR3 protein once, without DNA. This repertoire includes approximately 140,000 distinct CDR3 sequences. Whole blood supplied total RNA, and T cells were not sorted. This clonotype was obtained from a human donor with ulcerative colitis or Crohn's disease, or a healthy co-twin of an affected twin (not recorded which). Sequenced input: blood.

The CDR3 loop is CASSLDSANYGYTF. The chain carries TRBV5-1 and TRBJ1-2. Germline CDR1 and CDR2: SGHRS and YFSETQ. The CDR3 covers 14 residues.